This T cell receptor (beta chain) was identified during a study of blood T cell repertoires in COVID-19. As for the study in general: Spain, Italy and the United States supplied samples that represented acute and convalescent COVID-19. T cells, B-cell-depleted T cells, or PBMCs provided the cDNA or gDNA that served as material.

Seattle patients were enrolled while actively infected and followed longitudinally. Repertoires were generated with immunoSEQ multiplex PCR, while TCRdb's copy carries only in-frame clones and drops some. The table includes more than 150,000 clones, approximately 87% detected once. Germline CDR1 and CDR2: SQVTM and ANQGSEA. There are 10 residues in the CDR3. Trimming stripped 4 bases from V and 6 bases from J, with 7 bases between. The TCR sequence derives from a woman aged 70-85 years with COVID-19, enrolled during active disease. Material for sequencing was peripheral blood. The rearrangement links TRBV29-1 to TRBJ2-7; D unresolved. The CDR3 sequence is CSVGRVEQYF. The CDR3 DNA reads TGCAGCGTTGGTAGAGTCGAGCAGTACTTC.